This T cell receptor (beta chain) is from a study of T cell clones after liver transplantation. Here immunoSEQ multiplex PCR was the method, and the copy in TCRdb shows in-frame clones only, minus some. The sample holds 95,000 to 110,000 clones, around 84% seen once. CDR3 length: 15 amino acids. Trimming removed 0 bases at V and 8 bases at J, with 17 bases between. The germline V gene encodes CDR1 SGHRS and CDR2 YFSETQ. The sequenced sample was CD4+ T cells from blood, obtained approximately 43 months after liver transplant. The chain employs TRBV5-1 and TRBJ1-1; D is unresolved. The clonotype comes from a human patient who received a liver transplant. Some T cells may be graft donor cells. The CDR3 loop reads CASSLDGSSRIEAFF. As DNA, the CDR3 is TGCGCCAGCAGCTTGGATGGTAGTAGCAGAATCGAAGCTTTCTTT.